Shown below are 6 T cell receptor beta chains from a single sample sequenced in a study of cytomegalovirus exposure and HLA in healthy donors. The PCR ran on 60 Vbeta and 13 Jbeta primers. Produced via immunoSEQ multiplex PCR; TCRdb's table is partial and in-frame only. The sample carries 100,000 to 150,000 clones, 65% to 80% recorded once. The sequenced sample was PBMCs. The origin of the receptors is a man aged 18 to 29 in good health and CMV-seropositive.

This chain joins TRBV27 and TRBJ2-1; 7 bases align to TRBD2. Germline assignment: CDR1 MNHEY and CDR2 SMNVEV (reference sequence). V lost 7 bases to trimming and J lost 4 bases; unmatched junction nucleotides: 10. This CDR3 comprises 15 residues. DNA of the CDR3: TGTGCCAGCAATGCCGGGACTACTATTTACAATGAGCAGTTCTTC. Translating it yields CASNAGTTIYNEQFF.

This clone was counted only a few times. The J gene is TRBJ1-6, the V gene TRBV11-2; D is undetermined. The V end lost 7 bases, the J end lost 9 bases, and 10 bases lay between the germline ends. The CDR3 spans 12 residues. Germline assignment: CDR1 SGHAT and CDR2 FQNNGV. CDR3 sequence: CASTSRFSPLHF. Written as DNA, the CDR3 is TGTGCCAGCACCTCGAGGTTTTCACCCCTCCACTTT.

The CDR3 reads CSARQGSNEKLFF. In nucleotides, the CDR3 is TGCAGCGCCCGACAGGGTTCTAATGAAAAACTGTTTTTT. The chain links TRBV29-1 to TRBJ1-4; TRBD1 matches at 7 bases. This CDR3 comprises 13 residues. V trimming: 7 bases; J trimming: 3 bases; junction bases outside the gene matches: 5. CDR1 SQVTM and CDR2 ANQGSEA come from the germline V gene.

Comment on this clone: Germline is not matched at one junction end, which may reflect a read error. The chain recombines TRBV9 with TRBJ2-6; 8 bases match TRBD2. CDR3 length: 18 amino acids. The germline V gene encodes CDR1 SGDLS and CDR2 YYNGEE. CDR3: CASSGTGTSVSGANGLTF. The CDR3 bases are TGTGCCAGCAGCGGTACCGGGACTAGTGTCTCTGGGGCCAACGGCCTGACTTTC.

V and J are TRBV5-1 and TRBJ2-2; 8 bases agree with TRBD2. This CDR3 contains 15 residues. The germline CDR1 and CDR2 sequences are SGHRS and YFSETQ. The V segment lost 4 bases and the J segment 5 bases; nucleotides outside the gene matches: 7. The CDR3 region has the DNA TGCGCCAGCAGCCTAGGGACTAGTGCGACCGGGGAGCTGTTTTTT. Amino acid sequence: CASSLGTSATGELFF.

Only a few counts were recorded for this clone. The CDR3 DNA reads as TGTGCCAGCAGCTGGACAAGCAATCAGCCCCAGCATTTT. It yields the protein CASSWTSNQPQHF. The genes are TRBV7-8 and TRBJ1-5; TRBD1 might be the D (5 bases). From germline, CDR1 is SGHVS and CDR2 FQNEAQ. The ends were cut back, 4 bases at V and 1 base at J, with 5 bases in the middle. The CDR3 has 13 residues.